These 5 T cell receptor beta chains were sequenced from one sample in a study of T cell repertoires in cytomegalovirus infection. One entry per CDR3 protein, called by TCRdb with MiXCR from the reads. The sample lists around 230,000 distinct CDR3 sequences, about 7% seen once, with about 6% in the top ten. The sequencing sample was made of PBMCs. Source of these receptors: a human donor in good health (CMV status not recorded). Some clones in this sample may be carry-over from other donors' samples.

This clonotype was recorded many times. The chain carries TRBV20-1 and TRBJ2-7; 9 positions match TRBD1. Per the germline V gene, CDR1 is DFQATT and CDR2 is SNEGSKA (reference sequence). V was clipped by 5 bases and J by 3 bases; unmatched bases: 5. This CDR3 is 13 amino acids long. CDR3 sequence reads: CSALGQGGYEQYF. The CDR3, as DNA: TGCAGTGCTCTGGGACAGGGAGGCTACGAGCAGTACTTC.

There are many counts of this clonotype. The rearrangement uses TRBV6-2 or TRBV6-3 and TRBJ2-2; TRBD1 matches at 10 bases. Germline V gene lookup returns CDR1 MNHEY and CDR2 SVGEGT. This CDR3 contains 12 residues. CDR3 DNA sequence: TGTTGTGGACAGGGGGAGACCGGGGAGCTGTTTTTT. It is translated as CCGQGETGELFF.

This clonotype was counted at least ten times. This chain connects TRBV5-6 to TRBJ2-7, with 8 bases identical to TRBD2. V gave up 4 bases and J gave up 6 bases; unmatched junction bases: 6. The CDR3 extends over 13 amino acids. Germline V gene data show CDR1 as SGHDT and CDR2 as YYEEEE. The chain's CDR3 is CASSGPGLGEQYF. The CDR3 DNA sequence: TGTGCCAGCAGCGGGCCGGGACTAGGCGAGCAGTACTTC.

This clonotype showed up many times. The gene calls are TRBV7-2 and TRBJ2-3; D ambiguous. The V and J ends lost 6 bases and 4 bases respectively, with 5 bases between them. Germline lookup yields CDR1 SGHTA and CDR2 FQGNSA. This CDR3 region has 11 residues. CDR3 sequence: CASREADTQYF. The CDR3 nucleotides read TGTGCCAGCAGGGAAGCAGATACGCAGTATTTT.

This clonotype was recorded many times. The J gene is TRBJ2-5, the V gene TRBV7-2; TRBD2 might be the D (6 bases). Germline V gene data show CDR1 as SGHTA and CDR2 as FQGNSA. This CDR3 comprises 17 residues. Trimming cost V 4 bases and J 1 base, with 19 bases left between them. The CDR3 reads CASSSRTGGMVQETQYF. The CDR3 DNA follows: TGTGCCAGCAGCTCCCGCACGGGCGGGATGGTCCAAGAGACCCAGTACTTC.